One T cell receptor beta chain is described in this entry. The sample originates from a study of blood T cell repertoires in COVID-19. Study-wide context: Samples taken during acute and convalescent COVID-19 were collected in the United States, Italy and Spain.

In the original processing: The assay estimated nucleated cells by amplifying reference gene primers. Libraries were prepared by immunoSEQ multiplex PCR; TCRdb keeps only in-frame clonotypes and omits some of them. D and trimming come from the DNA, and the V and J calls and clone size come from that table. The data show around 500,000 clones, roughly 88% seen once. Germline assignment: CDR1 SGHRS and CDR2 YFSETQ. CDR3 length: 16 residues. With V trimmed by 4 bases and J by 5 bases, 10 bases remained unmatched. The clonotype was recovered from a human donor in a cohort sampled during active COVID-19. The specimen was peripheral blood. The chain links TRBV5-1 to TRBJ2-1; 9 bases are a match to TRBD2. The CDR3 DNA reads as TGCGCCAGCAGCCGCGGACTAGCGAATTTAGACAATGAGCAGTTCTTC. It yields the protein CASSRGLANLDNEQFF. Based on the CDR3 plus reference TRBV5-1 and TRBJ2-1, the full variable domain is KAGVTQTPRYLIKTRGQQVTLSCSPISGHRSVSWYQQTPGQGLQFLFEYFSETQRNKGNFPGRFSGRQFSNSRSEMNVSTLELGDSALYLCASSRGLANLDNEQFFGPGTRLTVL.